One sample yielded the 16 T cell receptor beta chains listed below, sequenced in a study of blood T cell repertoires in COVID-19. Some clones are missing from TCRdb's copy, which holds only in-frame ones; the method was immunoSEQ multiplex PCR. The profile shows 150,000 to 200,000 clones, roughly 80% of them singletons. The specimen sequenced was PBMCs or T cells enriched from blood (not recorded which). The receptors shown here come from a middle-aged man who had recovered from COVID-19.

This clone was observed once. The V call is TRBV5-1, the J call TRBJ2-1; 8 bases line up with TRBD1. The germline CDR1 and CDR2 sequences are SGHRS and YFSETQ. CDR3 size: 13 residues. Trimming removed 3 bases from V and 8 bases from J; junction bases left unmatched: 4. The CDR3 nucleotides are TGCGCCAGCAGCTCCGACAGGGGCCATGAGCAGTTCTTC. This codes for CASSSDRGHEQFF.

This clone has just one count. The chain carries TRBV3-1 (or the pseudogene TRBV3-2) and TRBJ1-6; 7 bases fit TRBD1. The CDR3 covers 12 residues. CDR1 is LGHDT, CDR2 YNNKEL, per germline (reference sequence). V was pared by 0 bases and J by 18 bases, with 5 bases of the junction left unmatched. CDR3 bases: TGTGCCAGCAGCCAAGAAAGGGGGCCCTCCCACTTT. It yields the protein CASSQERGPSHF.

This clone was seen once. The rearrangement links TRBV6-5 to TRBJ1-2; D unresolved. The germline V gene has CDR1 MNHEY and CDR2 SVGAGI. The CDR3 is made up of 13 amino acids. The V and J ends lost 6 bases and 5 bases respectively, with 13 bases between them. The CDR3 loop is CASSGGTVYGYTF. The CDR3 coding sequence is TGTGCCAGCAGCGGAGGAACAGTTTATGGCTACACCTTC.

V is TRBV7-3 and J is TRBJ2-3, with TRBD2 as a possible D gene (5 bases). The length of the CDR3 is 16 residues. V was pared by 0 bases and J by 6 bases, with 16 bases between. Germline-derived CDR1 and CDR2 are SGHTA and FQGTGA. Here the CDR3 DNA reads TGTGCCAGCAGCTTAACTGGTCCGGCGAGGAGGGATACGCAGTATTTT. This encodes CASSLTGPARRDTQYF.

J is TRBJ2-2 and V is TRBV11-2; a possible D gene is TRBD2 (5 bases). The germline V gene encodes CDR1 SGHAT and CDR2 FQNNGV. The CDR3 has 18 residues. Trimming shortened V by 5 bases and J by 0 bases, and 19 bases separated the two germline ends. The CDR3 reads CASSPRGSVDSNTGELFF. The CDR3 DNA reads TGTGCCAGCAGCCCACGAGGTAGCGTAGACTCGAACACCGGGGAGCTGTTTTTT.

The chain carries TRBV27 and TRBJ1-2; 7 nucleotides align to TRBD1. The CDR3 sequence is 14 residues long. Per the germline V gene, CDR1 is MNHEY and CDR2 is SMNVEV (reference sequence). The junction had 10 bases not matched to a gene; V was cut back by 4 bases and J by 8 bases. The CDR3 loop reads CASSSWTGHRGYTF. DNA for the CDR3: TGTGCCAGCAGTTCTTGGACAGGCCATCGCGGCTACACCTTC.

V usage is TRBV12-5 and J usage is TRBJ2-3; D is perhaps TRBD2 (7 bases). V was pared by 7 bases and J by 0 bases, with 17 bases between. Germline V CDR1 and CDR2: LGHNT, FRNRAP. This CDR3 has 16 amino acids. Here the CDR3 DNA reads TGTGCTAGTGCTTCTGGGGGCGGGGGAAGCACAGATACGCAGTATTTT. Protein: CASASGGGGSTDTQYF.

The CDR3 DNA reads as TGTGCCAGCAGAATGGACATCACAGATACGCAGTATTTT. Protein sequence: CASRMDITDTQYF. The gene calls are TRBV6-6 and TRBJ2-3; possibly TRBD1 for D (5 bases). The V and J ends lost 6 bases and 2 bases respectively, with 9 bases between them. This CDR3 comprises 13 residues. Per germline, CDR1 MNHNY and CDR2 SVGAGI (reference sequence).

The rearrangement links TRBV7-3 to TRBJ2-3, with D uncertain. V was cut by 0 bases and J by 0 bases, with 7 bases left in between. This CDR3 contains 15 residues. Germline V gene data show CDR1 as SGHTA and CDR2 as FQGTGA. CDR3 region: CASSLTSESTDTQYF. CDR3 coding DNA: TGTGCCAGCAGCTTAACGAGCGAAAGCACAGATACGCAGTATTTT.

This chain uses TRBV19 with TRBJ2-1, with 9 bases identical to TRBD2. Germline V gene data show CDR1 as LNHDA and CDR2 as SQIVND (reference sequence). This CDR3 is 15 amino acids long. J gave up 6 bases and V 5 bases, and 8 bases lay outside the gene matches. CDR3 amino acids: CASSSGTSFPNEQFF. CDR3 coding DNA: TGTGCCAGTAGTTCCGGGACTAGCTTCCCCAATGAGCAGTTCTTC.

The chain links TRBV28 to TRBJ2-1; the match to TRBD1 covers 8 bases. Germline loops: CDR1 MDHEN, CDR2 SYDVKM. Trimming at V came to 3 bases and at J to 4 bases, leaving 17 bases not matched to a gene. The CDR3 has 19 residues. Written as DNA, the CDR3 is TGTGCCAGCAGTTTCGCACAGTTAGGTAGGCGGGACAGGTACAATGAGCAGTTCTTC. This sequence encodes CASSFAQLGRRDRYNEQFF.

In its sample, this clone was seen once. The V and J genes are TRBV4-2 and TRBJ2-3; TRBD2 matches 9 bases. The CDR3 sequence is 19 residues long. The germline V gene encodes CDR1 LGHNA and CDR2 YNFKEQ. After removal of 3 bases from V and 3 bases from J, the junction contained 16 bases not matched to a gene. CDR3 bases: TGTGCCAGCAGCCACAACTCCGGGACTAGCCAGGGGAGTACAGATACGCAGTATTTT. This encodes CASSHNSGTSQGSTDTQYF.

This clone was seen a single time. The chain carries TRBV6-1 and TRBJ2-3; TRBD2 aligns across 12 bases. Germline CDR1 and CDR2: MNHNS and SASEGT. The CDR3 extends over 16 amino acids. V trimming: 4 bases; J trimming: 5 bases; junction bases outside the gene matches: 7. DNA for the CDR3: TGTGCCAGCAGTGGAGGACTAGCGGGGACGGGAGATACGCAGTATTTT. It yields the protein CASSGGLAGTGDTQYF.

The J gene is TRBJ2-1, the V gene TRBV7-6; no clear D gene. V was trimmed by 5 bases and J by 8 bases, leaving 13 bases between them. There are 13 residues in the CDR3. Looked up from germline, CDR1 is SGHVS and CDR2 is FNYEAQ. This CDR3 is CASSLDSQDEQFF. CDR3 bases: TGTGCCAGCAGCCTCGATAGTCAGGATGAGCAGTTCTTC.

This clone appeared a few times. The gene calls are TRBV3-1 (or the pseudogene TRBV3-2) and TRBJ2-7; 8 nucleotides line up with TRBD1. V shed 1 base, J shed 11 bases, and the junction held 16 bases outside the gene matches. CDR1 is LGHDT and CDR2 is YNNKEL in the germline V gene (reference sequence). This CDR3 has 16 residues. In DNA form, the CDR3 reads TGTGCCAGCAGCCAAGTCTTGAGGACAGGGCTCTCGGTTGAGTACTTC. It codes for CASSQVLRTGLSVEYF.

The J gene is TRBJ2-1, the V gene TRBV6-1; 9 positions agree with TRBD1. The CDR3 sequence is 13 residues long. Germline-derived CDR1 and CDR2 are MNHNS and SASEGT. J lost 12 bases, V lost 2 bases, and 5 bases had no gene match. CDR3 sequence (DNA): TGTGCCAGCAGTGAATTGGGACAGGGTGGGCAGTTCTTC. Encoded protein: CASSELGQGGQFF.